Following are 23 T cell receptor beta chains from one sample sequenced in a study of T cell changes during pregnancy in multiple sclerosis. Assay: immunoSEQ multiplex PCR; the TCRdb copy retains only in-frame clones and omits some. The sample yields about 58,000 clones, 85% to 95% seen once. The sequences come from CD8+ T cells from peripheral blood mononuclear cells, collected in the second trimester of pregnancy. The receptors here all came from a female donor with multiple sclerosis, enrolled in a pregnancy study.

The chain combines TRBV14 with TRBJ1-2; 7 bases match TRBD1. Unmatched junction bases numbered 7, after V lost 0 bases and J lost 6 bases. CDR3 length: 15 amino acids. Germline CDR1 SGHDN, CDR2 FVKESK. The CDR3 nucleotides are TGTGCCAGCAGCCAAGACAGGGGGAACAGGGATGGCTACACCTTC. Protein: CASSQDRGNRDGYTF.

The V call is TRBV5-1, the J call TRBJ1-1, with TRBD1 matching over 10 bases. The CDR3 contains 15 residues. With V trimmed by 4 bases and J by 1 base, 4 bases remained unmatched. CDR1 is SGHRS and CDR2 is YFSETQ in the germline V gene. The CDR3 coding sequence is TGCGCCAGCAGCGCGAGACAGGGGGCGAACACTGAAGCTTTCTTT. Its protein product is CASSARQGANTEAFF. Variable domain in full (rest from reference TRBV5-1 and TRBJ1-1): KAGVTQTPRYLIKTRGQQVTLSCSPISGHRSVSWYQQTPGQGLQFLFEYFSETQRNKGNFPGRFSGRQFSNSRSEMNVSTLELGDSALYLCASSARQGANTEAFFGQGTRLTVV.

V is TRBV28 and J is TRBJ2-3; D is possibly TRBD1 (6 bases). With 1 base removed from V and 3 bases from J, the gap between germline ends came to 8 bases. The CDR3 runs to 14 residues. From germline, CDR1 is MDHEN and CDR2 SYDVKM. This chain's CDR3 is CASSLSQGTDTQYF. The CDR3 region has the DNA TGTGCCAGCAGTTTATCCCAGGGGACAGATACGCAGTATTTT.

This chain uses TRBV5-1 with TRBJ2-7; 11 bases are a match to TRBD1. CDR3 size: 13 residues. Per the germline V gene, CDR1 is SGHRS and CDR2 is YFSETQ. J lost 9 bases, V lost 4 bases, and 6 bases had no gene match. The DNA for the CDR3 is TGCGCCAGCAGCCTGGGGACAGGGGGTTGGCAGTACTTC. Translated, it gives CASSLGTGGWQYF. Drawing the rest from reference TRBV5-1 and TRBJ2-7, the complete variable domain is KAGVTQTPRYLIKTRGQQVTLSCSPISGHRSVSWYQQTPGQGLQFLFEYFSETQRNKGNFPGRFSGRQFSNSRSEMNVSTLELGDSALYLCASSLGTGGWQYFGPGTRLTVT.

The rearrangement uses TRBV7-9 and TRBJ2-7, with TRBD1 identical over 9 bases. The CDR3 has 16 amino acids. Trimming removed 5 bases from V and 2 bases from J; junction bases left unmatched: 10. Germline CDR1 and CDR2: SEHNR and FQNEAQ (reference sequence). In DNA, the CDR3 is TGTGCCAGCAGCCCAGGGTGGGACAGGGAAACCTACGAGCAGTACTTC. It translates to CASSPGWDRETYEQYF.

The chain employs TRBV9 and TRBJ2-1; TRBD1 might be the D (6 bases). V lost 7 bases and J 6 bases, leaving 11 bases between the germline ends. CDR1 and CDR2 from the germline V gene are SGDLS and YYNGEE. This CDR3 comprises 12 residues. This chain's CDR3 is CASQGNGNEQFF. CDR3 nucleotide sequence: TGTGCCAGCCAGGGGAACGGCAATGAGCAGTTCTTC.

The V gene is TRBV4-2, the J gene TRBJ1-4, with D possibly being TRBD1 (6 bases). The V end lost 3 bases, the J end lost 14 bases, and 10 bases lay between the germline ends. CDR3 length equals 11 residues. Germline CDR1 and CDR2: LGHNA and YNFKEQ. The CDR3 DNA follows: TGTGCCAGCAGCCAGAACAGGGCTCTGTTTTTT. The encoded protein is CASSQNRALFF.

The chain has TRBV20-1 and TRBJ2-7; the match to TRBD2 covers 7 bases. The CDR3 runs to 11 residues. The ends lost 6 bases at V and 9 bases at J; junction bases unmatched: 8. The germline gives CDR1 DFQATT, CDR2 SNEGSKA (reference sequence). The DNA for the CDR3 is TGCAGTGCCCCCGGACTAGACGGGCAGTACTTC. This encodes CSAPGLDGQYF.

The chain employs TRBV7-2 and TRBJ2-1; 11 bases line up with TRBD2. Per germline, CDR1 SGHTA and CDR2 FQGNSA. With V trimmed by 1 base and J by 3 bases, 2 bases remained unmatched. The CDR3 runs to 16 residues. The CDR3 nucleotides read TGTGCCAGCAGCTTAGGACTAGCGGGGCTCTACAATGAGCAGTTCTTC. Amino acids: CASSLGLAGLYNEQFF. Filled out from reference TRBV7-2 and TRBJ2-1, the complete variable domain reads GAGVSQSPSNKVTEKGKDVELRCDPISGHTALYWYRQSLGQGLEFLIYFQGNSAPDKSGLPSDRFSAERTGGSVSTLTIQRTQQEDSAVYLCASSLGLAGLYNEQFFGPGTRLTVL.

The chain carries TRBV5-1 and TRBJ2-3, with 7 bases matching TRBD2. V lost 7 bases and J lost 2; bases outside the gene matches: 4. Looked up from germline, CDR1 is SGHRS and CDR2 is YFSETQ. The CDR3 sequence is 13 residues long. For the CDR3, the DNA is TGCGCCAGCGGGGAGGGTCTCACAGATACGCAGTATTTT. As protein: CASGEGLTDTQYF.

The chain links TRBV6-1 to TRBJ2-7, with 10 positions matching TRBD2. With V trimmed by 2 bases and J by 0 bases, 7 bases remained unmatched. The CDR3 runs 17 residues. Germline CDR1 reads MNHNS; CDR2 reads SASEGT. Here the CDR3 DNA reads TGTGCCAGCAGTGAATGGGTAGCGGGAGGTTACTCCTACGAGCAGTACTTC. It encodes CASSEWVAGGYSYEQYF.

V usage is TRBV27 and J usage is TRBJ2-3, with 7 bases that match TRBD2. The CDR3 extends over 14 amino acids. The germline V gene has CDR1 MNHEY and CDR2 SMNVEV (reference sequence). V lost 6 bases and J lost 5; bases outside the gene matches: 8. The CDR3 coding sequence is TGTGCCAGCAGGCTAGCGGCCTCCGGAGATACGCAGTATTTT. This translates into CASRLAASGDTQYF.

In regard to this clone: The same CDR3 is also encoded by other DNA sequences in this sample. The rearrangement uses TRBV13 and TRBJ2-1, with D perhaps TRBD1 (7 bases). The CDR3 extends over 15 amino acids. Germline CDR1 reads PRHDT; CDR2 reads FYEKMQ (reference sequence). Trimming took 0 bases from V and 6 from J, leaving 12 bases between them. CDR3 region: CASSLGAGGSNEQFF. The DNA of the CDR3 is TGTGCCAGCAGCTTAGGGGCAGGGGGGTCCAATGAGCAGTTCTTC.

This clone appeared once. The chain uses TRBV5-1 and TRBJ2-1, with 9 bases that match TRBD2. Losses at the gene ends were 2 bases for V and 4 bases for J; bases not matched to a gene: 7. This CDR3 contains 16 residues. Germline V CDR1 and CDR2: SGHRS, YFSETQ. In DNA, the CDR3 is TGCGCCAGCAGCTTTCAACGGACTAGCGTATACAATGAGCAGTTCTTC. Translation: CASSFQRTSVYNEQFF. The whole variable domain, filled in from reference TRBV5-1 and TRBJ2-1, reads KAGVTQTPRYLIKTRGQQVTLSCSPISGHRSVSWYQQTPGQGLQFLFEYFSETQRNKGNFPGRFSGRQFSNSRSEMNVSTLELGDSALYLCASSFQRTSVYNEQFFGPGTRLTVL.

The chain links TRBV9 to TRBJ2-4; a possible D gene is TRBD1 (7 bases). Trimming removed 2 bases from V and 5 bases from J, with 11 bases in between. Germline loops: CDR1 SGDLS, CDR2 YYNGEE. The CDR3 spans 14 residues. CDR3: CASSVEGTENIQYF. The CDR3 bases are TGTGCCAGCAGCGTGGAGGGGACAGAAAACATTCAGTACTTC.

The V and J genes are TRBV27 and TRBJ2-7; D possibly corresponds to TRBD1 (5 bases). The CDR3 sequence is 12 residues long. Germline CDR1 MNHEY, CDR2 SMNVEV (reference sequence). V lost 5 bases to trimming and J lost 7 bases, with 12 bases between them. CDR3 bases: TGTGCCAGCAGTCCCCAGGGTGGGGAGCAGTACTTC. Protein: CASSPQGGEQYF.

The chain is built from TRBV27 and TRBJ2-7, with TRBD2 matching 8 bases. The CDR3 sequence is 14 residues long. CDR1 is MNHEY and CDR2 is SMNVEV in the germline V gene (reference sequence). V trimming: 3 bases; J trimming: 6 bases; junction bases outside the gene matches: 7. This CDR3 reads CASSFSSGSLEQYF. CDR3 DNA sequence: TGTGCCAGCAGTTTTTCTAGCGGGTCCCTCGAGCAGTACTTC.

The V and J genes are TRBV27 and TRBJ1-1, with 7 bases identical to TRBD1. The CDR3 consists of 12 residues. With V trimmed by 5 bases and J by 6 bases, 3 bases remained unmatched. Germline-derived CDR1 and CDR2 are MNHEY and SMNVEV (reference sequence). This CDR3 reads CASSPGTAEAFF. In nucleotides, the CDR3 is TGTGCCAGCAGTCCGGGGACAGCTGAAGCTTTCTTT.

The CDR3 region has the DNA TGTGCCAGCAGCTTCGGACTATCCCATGAGATGAACACTGAAGCTTTCTTT. Encoded protein: CASSFGLSHEMNTEAFF. J is TRBJ1-1 and V is TRBV7-6; no definite D call. The CDR3 covers 17 residues. V lost 3 bases, J lost 0 bases, and 17 bases lay in between. Per the germline V gene, CDR1 is SGHVS and CDR2 is FNYEAQ.

The sample holds one count of this clone. This chain uses TRBV21-1 with TRBJ1-4. TRBV21-1 represents a pseudogene. This CDR3 spans 15 amino acids. CDR3 DNA sequence: TGTGCCAGCAGCGTCTGGACTCCGACTAATGAAAAACTGTTTTTT. Translated: CASSVWTPTNEKLFF.

CDR3 DNA sequence: TGTGCCAGCAGTTTAGGGGCAGGTTTCAATGAGCAGTTCTTC. Its protein product is CASSLGAGFNEQFF. This rearrangement joins TRBV27 to TRBJ2-1; D is perhaps TRBD1 (5 bases). The CDR3 is 14 amino acids. The V end lost 2 bases, the J end lost 6 bases, and 11 bases lay between the germline ends. CDR1 MNHEY and CDR2 SMNVEV come from the germline V gene (reference sequence).

CDR3 loop: CASSPFSGRADSYNEQFF. The CDR3 nucleotides read TGTGCCAGTAGCCCCTTTAGCGGGAGGGCCGACTCCTACAATGAGCAGTTCTTC. The chain couples TRBV19 to TRBJ2-1; TRBD2 agrees at 11 bases. V shed 6 bases, J shed 0 bases, and the junction held 10 bases outside the gene matches. CDR3 length: 18 residues. Germline V lookup: CDR1 LNHDA, CDR2 SQIVND (reference sequence).

This rearrangement joins TRBV19 to TRBJ1-2; TRBD1 agrees at 8 bases. After removal of 4 bases from V and 2 bases from J, the junction contained 6 bases not matched to a gene. The CDR3 loop spans 15 amino acids. Germline CDR1 LNHDA, CDR2 SQIVND (reference sequence). The CDR3 DNA reads TGTGCCAGTAGTACGCGGGGACAGGAGAACTATGGCTACACCTTC. It codes for CASSTRGQENYGYTF.